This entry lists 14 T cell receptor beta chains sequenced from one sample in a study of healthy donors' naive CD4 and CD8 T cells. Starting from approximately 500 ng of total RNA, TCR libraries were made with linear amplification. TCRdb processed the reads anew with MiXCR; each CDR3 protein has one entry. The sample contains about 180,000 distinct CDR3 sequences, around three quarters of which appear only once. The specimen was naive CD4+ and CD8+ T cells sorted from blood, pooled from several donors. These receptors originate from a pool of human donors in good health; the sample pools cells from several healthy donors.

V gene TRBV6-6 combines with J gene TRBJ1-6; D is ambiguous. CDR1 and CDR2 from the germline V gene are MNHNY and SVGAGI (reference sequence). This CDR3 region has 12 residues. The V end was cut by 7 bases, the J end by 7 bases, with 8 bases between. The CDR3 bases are TGTGCCAGCACCTCCCCCAATTCACCCCTCCACTTT. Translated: CASTSPNSPLHF.

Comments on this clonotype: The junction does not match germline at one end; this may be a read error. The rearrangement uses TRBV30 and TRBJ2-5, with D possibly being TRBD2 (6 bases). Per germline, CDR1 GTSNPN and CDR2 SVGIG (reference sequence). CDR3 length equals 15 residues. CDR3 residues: CAWGDWGLAQETQYF. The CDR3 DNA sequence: TGTGCCTGGGGCGATTGGGGACTGGCGCAAGAAACCCAGTACTTC.

DNA for the CDR3: TGTGCCAGCAGCCATTCGACTAGCGGGAGCATAAATGAGCAGTTCTTC. This encodes CASSHSTSGSINEQFF. The chain employs TRBV13 and TRBJ2-1; 12 bases agree with TRBD2. CDR1 and CDR2 from the germline V gene are PRHDT and FYEKMQ (reference sequence). This CDR3 spans 16 amino acids. Trimming took 5 bases from V and 7 from J; bases not matched to a gene: 9.

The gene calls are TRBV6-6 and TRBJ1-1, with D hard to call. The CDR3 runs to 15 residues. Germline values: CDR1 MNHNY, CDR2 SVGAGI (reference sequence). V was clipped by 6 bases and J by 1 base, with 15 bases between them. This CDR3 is CASSLGGSRNTEAFF. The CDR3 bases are TGTGCCAGCAGCCTCGGAGGGTCAAGGAACACTGAAGCTTTCTTT.

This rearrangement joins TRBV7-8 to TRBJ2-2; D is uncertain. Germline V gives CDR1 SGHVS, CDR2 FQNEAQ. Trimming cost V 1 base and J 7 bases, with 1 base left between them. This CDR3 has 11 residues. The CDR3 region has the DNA TGTGCCAGCAGCTTAGTCGGGGAGCTGTTTTTT. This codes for CASSLVGELFF.

Here the CDR3 reads CASSQTALSGNTIYF. The CDR3, as DNA: TGTGCCAGCAGCCAGACGGCGCTCTCTGGAAACACCATATATTTT. V gene TRBV12-3 or TRBV12-4 combines with J gene TRBJ1-3, with D hard to call. The CDR3 has 15 residues. V dropped 6 bases and J dropped 0 bases, with 12 bases sitting between them.

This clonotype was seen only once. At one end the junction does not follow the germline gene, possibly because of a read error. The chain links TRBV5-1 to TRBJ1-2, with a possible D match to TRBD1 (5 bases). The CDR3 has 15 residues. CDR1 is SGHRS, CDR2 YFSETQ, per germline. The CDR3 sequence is CASSTPRAKNYGYTF. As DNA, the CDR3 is TGTGCCAGCAGCACCCCCAGGGCCAAGAACTATGGCTACACCTTC.

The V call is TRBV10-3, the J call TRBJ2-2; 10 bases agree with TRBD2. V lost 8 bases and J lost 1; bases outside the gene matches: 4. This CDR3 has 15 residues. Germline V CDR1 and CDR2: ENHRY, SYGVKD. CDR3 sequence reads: CAIRSGRGNTGELFF. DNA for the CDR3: TGTGCCATCCGAAGCGGGAGGGGGAACACCGGGGAGCTGTTTTTT.

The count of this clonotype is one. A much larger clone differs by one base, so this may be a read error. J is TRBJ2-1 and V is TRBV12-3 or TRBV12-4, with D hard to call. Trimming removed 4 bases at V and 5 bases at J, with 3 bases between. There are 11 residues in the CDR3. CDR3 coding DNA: TGTGCCAGCAGTTCCGACAATGAGCAGTTCTTC. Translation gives CASSSDNEQFF.

The CDR3 reads CATNPPGQGAGWRETQYF. CDR3 DNA sequence: TGTGCCACCAACCCCCCGGGGCAAGGGGCGGGTTGGAGAGAGACCCAGTACTTC. This chain connects TRBV6-5 to TRBJ2-5; D assignment may be TRBD1 or TRBD2 (5 bases each). Germline CDR1 and CDR2: MNHEY and SVGAGI. Trimming shortened V by 10 bases and J by 4 bases, and 31 bases separated the two germline ends. There are 18 residues in the CDR3.

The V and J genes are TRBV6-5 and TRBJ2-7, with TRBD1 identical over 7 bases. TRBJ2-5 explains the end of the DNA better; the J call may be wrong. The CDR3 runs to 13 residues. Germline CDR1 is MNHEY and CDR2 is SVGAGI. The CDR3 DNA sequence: TGTGCCAGCAGAAGACAGGGACAAGAGACCCAGTACTTC. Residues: CASRRQGQETQYF.

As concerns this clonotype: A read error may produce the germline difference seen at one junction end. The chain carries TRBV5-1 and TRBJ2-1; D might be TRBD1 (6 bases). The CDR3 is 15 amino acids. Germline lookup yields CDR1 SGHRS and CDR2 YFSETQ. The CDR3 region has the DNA TGTGCCAGCAGCAGGGATACGGACAGCTACAATGAGCAGTTCTTC. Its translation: CASSRDTDSYNEQFF.

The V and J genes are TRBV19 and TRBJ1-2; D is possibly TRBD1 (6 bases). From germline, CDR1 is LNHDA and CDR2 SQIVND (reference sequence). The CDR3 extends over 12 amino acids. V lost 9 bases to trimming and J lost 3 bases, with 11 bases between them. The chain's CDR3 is CASSDRYYGYTF. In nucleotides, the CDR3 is TGTGCCAGCTCGGACAGATACTATGGCTACACCTTC.

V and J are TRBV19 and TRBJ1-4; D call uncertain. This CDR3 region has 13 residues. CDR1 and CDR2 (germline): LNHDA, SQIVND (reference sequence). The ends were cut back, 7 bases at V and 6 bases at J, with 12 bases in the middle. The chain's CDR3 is CASTGQQDEKLFF. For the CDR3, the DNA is TGTGCCAGTACGGGTCAGCAGGATGAAAAACTGTTTTTT.